These 25 T cell receptor beta chains share one sample of origin, sequenced in a study of blood T cell repertoires in COVID-19. Sequenced by immunoSEQ multiplex PCR; TCRdb stores in-frame clones only, minus some. The table shows roughly 200,000 clones, with more than 75% occurring only once. Sequenced: peripheral blood. Every receptor here comes from a woman of 80 years or more with acute or convalescent COVID-19.

The gene calls are TRBV6-1 and TRBJ1-5; D may be TRBD1 (5 bases). Germline V gives CDR1 MNHNS, CDR2 SASEGT. The CDR3 sequence is 15 residues long. The ends were cut back, 2 bases at V and 6 bases at J, with 14 bases in the middle. CDR3 bases: TGTGCCAGCAGTGAAACCTGGCAGGGAGGTCAGCCCCAGCATTTT. Encoded protein: CASSETWQGGQPQHF.

The chain is built from TRBV5-4 and TRBJ2-5, with D perhaps TRBD1 (6 bases). The CDR3 length is 13 residues. CDR1 is SGHNT and CDR2 is YYREEE in the germline V gene (reference sequence). V dropped 0 bases and J dropped 5 bases, with 8 bases sitting between them. The CDR3 reads CASSLEGVETQYF. DNA of the CDR3: TGTGCCAGCAGCTTGGAGGGGGTGGAGACCCAGTACTTC.

This sequence joins TRBV11-3 and TRBJ2-3; 9 nucleotides match TRBD1. This CDR3 is built from 16 residues. Germline assignment: CDR1 SGHNT and CDR2 YENEEA. Trimming at V came to 5 bases and at J to 0 bases, leaving 6 bases not matched to a gene. The CDR3 nucleotides are TGTGCCAGCAGCCCGGGGGACAGGGCGAGCACAGATACGCAGTATTTT. Residues: CASSPGDRASTDTQYF. The full variable domain, completed using reference TRBV11-3 and TRBJ2-3, is EAGVVQSPRYKIIEKKQPVAFWCNPISGHNTLYWYLQNLGQGPELLIRYENEEAVDDSQLPKDRFSAERLKGVDSTLKIQPAELGDSAVYLCASSPGDRASTDTQYFGPGTRLTVL.

The V and J genes are TRBV7-9 and TRBJ1-5; D remains unclear. CDR3 length equals 16 residues. Trimming cost V 3 bases and J 0 bases, with 12 bases left between them. Germline V gives CDR1 SEHNR, CDR2 FQNEAQ (reference sequence). The CDR3 nucleotides read TGTGCCAGCAGCTTTGGGCAGGTATATAGCAATCAGCCCCAGCATTTT. It encodes CASSFGQVYSNQPQHF.

The chain combines TRBV18 with TRBJ2-7; 11 nucleotides align to TRBD2. Trimming took 5 bases from V and 2 from J; bases not matched to a gene: 17. Germline CDR1 is KGHSH and CDR2 is LQKENI. The CDR3 is made up of 19 amino acids. CDR3 residues: CASSGYSTLAGDSAYEQYF. CDR3 DNA: TGTGCCAGCTCAGGCTATTCGACACTAGCGGGAGATTCCGCCTACGAGCAGTACTTC.

This clone was detected once. This chain uses TRBV12-3 or TRBV12-4 with TRBJ2-1, with D hard to call. The V and J ends lost 3 bases and 4 bases respectively, with 7 bases between them. The CDR3 consists of 13 residues. CDR3 region: CASSFTAYNEQFF. CDR3 coding DNA: TGTGCCAGCAGTTTTACAGCTTACAATGAGCAGTTCTTC.

J is TRBJ1-6 and V is TRBV7-2; 8 bases are shared with TRBD1. Per germline, CDR1 SGHTA and CDR2 FQGNSA. J gave up 7 bases and V 4 bases, and 9 bases lay outside the gene matches. This CDR3 region has 16 residues. CDR3 nucleotide sequence: TGTGCCAGCAGCTCGACTGGACAGGGTTGGAATTCACCCCTCCACTTT. Protein: CASSSTGQGWNSPLHF. The full variable domain, its missing parts supplied by reference TRBV7-2 and TRBJ1-6, is GAGVSQSPSNKVTEKGKDVELRCDPISGHTALYWYRQSLGQGLEFLIYFQGNSAPDKSGLPSDRFSAERTGGSVSTLTIQRTQQEDSAVYLCASSSTGQGWNSPLHFGNGTRLTVT.

V usage is TRBV6-2 or TRBV6-3 and J usage is TRBJ1-5; TRBD1 matches at 12 bases. V shed 6 bases, J shed 6 bases, and the junction held 21 bases outside the gene matches. Germline V CDR1 and CDR2: MNHEY, SVGEGT. The CDR3 is 20 residues long. Here the CDR3 DNA reads TGTGCCAGCAGCTTGACTCCGGGACAGGGGGCGATTTTAGTTAGTCAGCCCCAGCATTTT. Encoded protein: CASSLTPGQGAILVSQPQHF.

This clone was counted a single time. The V gene is TRBV2, the J gene TRBJ1-1; D is ambiguous. V was trimmed by 7 bases and J by 5 bases, leaving 20 bases between them. Germline V gene lookup returns CDR1 SNHLY and CDR2 FYNNEI. The CDR3 spans 15 residues. CDR3 nucleotide sequence: TGTGCCAGCAACCCGCAGTCCGCGGGGAGGACTGAAGCTTTCTTT. It codes for CASNPQSAGRTEAFF.

The rearrangement uses TRBV5-4 and TRBJ2-2, with 9 bases aligning to TRBD1. This CDR3 is built from 15 residues. Germline V CDR1 and CDR2: SGHNT, YYREEE (reference sequence). Trimming took 3 bases from V and 7 from J; bases not matched to a gene: 7. The CDR3 DNA reads TGTGCCAGCAGCTCAAGGGACAGGGTGGTCGGGGAGCTGTTTTTT. Translated, it gives CASSSRDRVVGELFF.

The chain is built from TRBV7-3 and TRBJ2-2; possibly TRBD1 for D (5 bases). From germline, CDR1 is SGHTA and CDR2 FQGTGA. V was cut by 0 bases and J by 3 bases, with 5 bases left in between. This CDR3 contains 14 residues. In nucleotides, the CDR3 is TGTGCCAGCAGCTTAACAGGGGACACCGGGGAGCTGTTTTTT. It translates to CASSLTGDTGELFF.

The chain recombines TRBV5-6 with TRBJ1-2, with a weak D call TRBD1 (5 bases). Germline CDR1 and CDR2: SGHDT and YYEEEE. Trimming removed 3 bases from V and 4 bases from J, with 16 bases in between. This CDR3 is built from 15 residues. CDR3 nucleotides: TGTGCCAGCAGCTCGTACCGGGACGGGAGCTATGGCTACACCTTC. This gives the protein CASSSYRDGSYGYTF. Looking up the rest from reference TRBV5-6 and TRBJ1-2 gives the full variable domain: DAGVTQSPTHLIKTRGQQVTLRCSPKSGHDTVSWYQQALGQGPQFIFQYYEEEERQRGNFPDRFSGHQFPNYSSELNVNALLLGDSALYLCASSSYRDGSYGYTFGSGTRLTVV.

The V call is TRBV7-2, the J call TRBJ1-3, with D uncertain. The CDR3 covers 17 residues. Germline-derived CDR1 and CDR2 are SGHTA and FQGNSA. The ends were cut back, 7 bases at V and 4 bases at J, with 23 bases in the middle. The CDR3 loop is CASILDPRVLVGNTIYF. Written as DNA, the CDR3 is TGTGCCAGCATCCTAGACCCACGGGTATTGGTGGGAAACACCATATATTTT.

The rearrangement joins TRBV27 to TRBJ1-5; 7 positions agree with TRBD1. CDR1 MNHEY and CDR2 SMNVEV come from the germline V gene (reference sequence). Trimming took 0 bases from V and 5 from J; bases not matched to a gene: 7. There are 16 residues in the CDR3. The CDR3 bases are TGTGCCAGCAGTTTATCCTTGGACAGGTGGGATCAGCCCCAGCATTTT. Protein sequence: CASSLSLDRWDQPQHF.

The chain recombines TRBV30 with TRBJ2-7, with 9 bases fitting TRBD1. This CDR3 has 13 residues. After removal of 5 bases from V and 3 bases from J, the junction contained 5 bases not matched to a gene. Germline-derived CDR1 and CDR2 are GTSNPN and SVGIG (reference sequence). CDR3 DNA sequence: TGTGCCTGGGGGGACAGGGCCGGCTACGAGCAGTACTTC. Its translation: CAWGDRAGYEQYF.

This chain connects TRBV30 to TRBJ1-1, with 8 bases fitting TRBD1. Germline CDR1 reads GTSNPN; CDR2 reads SVGIG (reference sequence). The ends lost 0 bases at V and 6 bases at J; junction bases unmatched: 3. The CDR3 spans 13 residues. Here the CDR3 DNA reads TGTGCCTGGAGTGTCCAGGGGGCCTCTGAAGCTTTCTTT. This encodes CAWSVQGASEAFF.

The chain carries TRBV25-1 and TRBJ1-6; D ambiguous. The CDR3 has 13 amino acids. Germline V gives CDR1 MGHDK, CDR2 SYGVNS. V was clipped by 0 bases and J by 8 bases, with 5 bases between them. As DNA, the CDR3 is TGTGCCAGCAGTGAATATCAGTATTCACCCCTCCACTTT. Translated: CASSEYQYSPLHF.

Only one count was recorded for this clone. V usage is TRBV9 and J usage is TRBJ2-1, with D possibly being TRBD1 (5 bases). V was cut by 2 bases and J by 4 bases, with 13 bases left in between. This CDR3 region has 15 residues. The germline V gene has CDR1 SGDLS and CDR2 YYNGEE. The CDR3 DNA sequence: TGTGCCAGCAGCGTCCAGGGCCTAAGTTACAATGAGCAGTTCTTC. This encodes CASSVQGLSYNEQFF. The variable domain in full, with the rest retrieved from reference TRBV9 and TRBJ2-1, is DSGVTQTPKHLITATGQRVTLRCSPRSGDLSVYWYQQSLDQGLQFLIQYYNGEERAKGNILERFSAQQFPDLHSELNLSSLELGDSALYFCASSVQGLSYNEQFFGPGTRLTVL.

This chain connects TRBV18 to TRBJ2-1; D gene uncertain. The germline CDR1 and CDR2 sequences are KGHSH and LQKENI. CDR3 length: 16 residues. Trimming stripped 0 bases from V and 6 bases from J, with 15 bases between. This CDR3 is CASSPPGSSKPNEQFF. In DNA, the CDR3 is TGTGCCAGCTCACCACCGGGCAGCTCAAAGCCCAATGAGCAGTTCTTC.

The chain combines TRBV5-1 with TRBJ1-2, with D perhaps matching TRBD1 (6 bases). This CDR3 comprises 13 residues. Between the trimmed V and J ends, which lost 0 bases and 7 bases, there was a span of 10 bases. Per the germline V gene, CDR1 is SGHRS and CDR2 is YFSETQ. The CDR3 sequence: CASSLAQGGGYTF. DNA of the CDR3: TGCGCCAGCAGCTTGGCACAGGGCGGTGGCTACACCTTC.

The rearrangement joins TRBV28 to TRBJ2-2, with 10 bases aligning to TRBD1. Germline V CDR1 and CDR2: MDHEN, SYDVKM. The CDR3 loop spans 18 amino acids. Unmatched junction bases numbered 14, after V lost 4 bases and J lost 6 bases. CDR3 sequence: CASSSPRGQGTRAGELFF. The CDR3 DNA reads TGTGCCAGCAGTTCCCCCAGGGGACAGGGGACGAGGGCCGGGGAGCTGTTTTTT.

Only one count was recorded for this clone. This sequence joins TRBV7-2 and TRBJ1-3; D is unresolved. Germline CDR1 reads SGHTA; CDR2 reads FQGNSA. This CDR3 comprises 15 residues. Between the trimmed V and J ends, which lost 1 base and 3 bases, there was a span of 10 bases. CDR3 protein: CASSLGAGSGNTIYF. CDR3 nucleotides: TGTGCCAGCAGCTTAGGGGCTGGGAGTGGAAACACCATATATTTT.

V is TRBV29-1 and J is TRBJ2-5; D is undetermined. Per germline, CDR1 SQVTM and CDR2 ANQGSEA. The length of the CDR3 is 11 residues. V was cut by 7 bases and J by 4 bases, with 10 bases left in between. The CDR3 nucleotides are TGCAGCGCCGGCCCCCTAGAGACCCAGTACTTC. It codes for CSAGPLETQYF.

V is TRBV5-5 and J is TRBJ1-1; D call uncertain. Trimming cost V 6 bases and J 1 base, with 10 bases left between them. CDR1 is SGHKS, CDR2 YYEKEE, per germline (reference sequence). The length of the CDR3 is 13 residues. CDR3 protein: CASTRAGNTEAFF. In DNA, the CDR3 is TGTGCCAGCACTCGAGCGGGGAACACTGAAGCTTTCTTT. The variable domain in full, completed from reference TRBV5-5 and TRBJ1-1, reads DAGVTQSPTHLIKTRGQQVTLRCSPISGHKSVSWYQQVLGQGPQFIFQYYEKEERGRGNFPDRFSARQFPNYSSELNVNALLLGDSALYLCASTRAGNTEAFFGQGTRLTVV.

The chain has TRBV18 and TRBJ2-7; TRBD1 might be the D (6 bases). The CDR3 has 14 residues. The germline gives CDR1 KGHSH, CDR2 LQKENI. V dropped 5 bases and J dropped 0 bases, with 11 bases sitting between them. The CDR3 nucleotides are TGTGCCAGCTCAACAACAGGGACCTCCTACGAGCAGTACTTC. It translates to CASSTTGTSYEQYF.